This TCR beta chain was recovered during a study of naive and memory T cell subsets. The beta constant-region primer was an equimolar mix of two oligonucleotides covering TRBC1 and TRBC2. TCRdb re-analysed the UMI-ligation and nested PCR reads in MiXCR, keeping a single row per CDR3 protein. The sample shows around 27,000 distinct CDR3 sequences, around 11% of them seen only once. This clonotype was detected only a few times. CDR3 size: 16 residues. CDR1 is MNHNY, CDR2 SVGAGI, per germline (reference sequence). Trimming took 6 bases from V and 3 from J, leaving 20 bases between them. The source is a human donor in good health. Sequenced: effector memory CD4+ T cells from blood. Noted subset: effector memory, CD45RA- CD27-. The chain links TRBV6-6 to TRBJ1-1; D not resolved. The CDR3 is CASRALRGLGYTEAFF. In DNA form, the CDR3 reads TGTGCCAGCAGGGCTCTTCGAGGGCTCGGTTACACTGAAGCTTTCTTT.